This TCR beta chain was found in a study of T cells in localized non-small cell lung cancer. Sequencing was performed with immunoSEQ multiplex PCR; in TCRdb, only in-frame clones are kept and a portion is missing. The data contain more than 30,000 clones, approximately 88% of them singletons. Note on this clone: Its antigen is unknown.

Study-wide points: Clonality peaked in uninvolved adjacent lung rather than tumor. Among blood samples, higher T cell density accompanied longer overall survival.

Germline loops: CDR1 SGHTA, CDR2 FQGTGA. V lost 2 bases, J lost 2 bases, and 9 bases lay in between. The CDR3 spans 14 residues. The genes are TRBV7-3 and TRBJ1-2; TRBD1 is a possible D gene (6 bases). The starting material was peripheral blood mononuclear cells, obtained before any cancer treatment. This TCR was recovered from a woman aged 35 to 70 with stage III lung adenocarcinoma. The DNA for the CDR3 is TGTGCCAGCAGCTTAGGGGGGGCCAACTATGGCTACACCTTC. This encodes CASSLGGANYGYTF.